The entry below describes one T cell receptor (beta chain). This record comes from a study of blood T cell repertoires in COVID-19. Study summary: There were acute and convalescent COVID-19 samples, and they came from the United States, Italy and Spain.

CDR3 size: 16 residues. V trimming: 4 bases; J trimming: 4 bases; junction bases outside the gene matches: 3. CDR1 and CDR2 from the germline V gene are SGHDT and YYEEEE. Clones were sequenced by immunoSEQ multiplex PCR, and TCRdb holds only the in-frame ones, with some missing. The sample includes about 83,000 clones, under 95% of them seen just once. The sample was peripheral blood. The receptor was derived from a woman older than 75 with active or convalescent COVID-19. V is TRBV5-6 and J is TRBJ2-2; 14 bases map to TRBD2. CDR3 coding DNA: TGTGCCAGCAGCCCGGGACTAGCGGGGGCCACCGGGGAGCTGTTTTTT. Amino acid sequence: CASSPGLAGATGELFF.